Given below is one T cell receptor (beta chain) in context. The target of this receptor is not known. Base qualities are not at hand, and no much larger clone is one base apart. In total, fewer than 750 healthy bone marrow donors made up the cohort. All cohort members were sampled while nominally healthy, although unrecorded immune exposures were likely present. The donor was CMV seronegative and was included in the group of 352 seronegative cohort members. A peripheral blood sample was collected from each donor, and TCR beta sequencing was performed on peripheral blood mononuclear cells. Genomic DNA extraction from the blood cell samples was performed with the Qiagen DNeasy Blood Extraction Kit. These data come from a study of cytomegalovirus exposure and HLA in healthy donors (dated by TCRdb to between 2016 and 2019). In terms of the full investigation: In an earlier analysis of under 600 of the donors, about 270 Gb of sequence data and 117 million unique TCR beta sequences from about 179 million T cells were reported. To study patterns of TCR occurrence, a later analysis re-analyzed previously published TCR beta repertoires from under 750 donors and added high-resolution HLA genotyping. Donor age, sex, ethnicity and CMV serostatus were collected together with the repertoire data. Along with the roughly 670-subject first cohort, a separate validation cohort of over a hundred different subjects was used. The genetic ancestry cluster associated with self-reported Caucasian donors included about 84% of the roughly 390 genotyped donors. HLA typing covered class I and class II loci at four-digit resolution. The later analysis used no new phenotypic data to find candidate immune exposures, relying instead on TCR beta sequences and their occurrence across donors. All discovery cohort repertoires had been generated using a single sequencing platform. In a later genetic analysis, genome-wide SNP genotypes for about three fifths of the roughly 670 donors were used, and that subset was treated as a discovery cohort. The study aimed to test whether cataloging public T cell receptors could reveal signatures of past pathogen exposure. Using immunosequencing, the study profiled T cell repertoires from 550 to 750 subjects and related those repertoires to cytomegalovirus serostatus. The number of donors typed differed by locus, with about 620-630 for A, B, C, DRB1 and DQB1, more than 500 for DQA1, some 570 for DPA1, and some 470 for DPB1. High-throughput TCR immunosequencing, statistical association of individual TCRs with disease status, and machine learning were combined to predict cytomegalovirus infection status. An early release that covered 500 to 800 HLA-typed donors contained about 290 gigabases of sequencing data and 65 million to 100 million unique TCR sequences. On average, approximately 250,000 unique TCR beta nucleotide sequences were sequenced per donor among several hundred genotyped donors of the cohort, with roughly 18% of those sequences being non-productive. Roughly five DR-DQ haplotypes were treated as single units for association and clustering because of strong linkage in the cohort. An earlier analysis of nearly 600 of the donors applied high-throughput TCR beta sequencing to assess whether each TCR beta V gene segment acted as functional or pseudogenic. The research as a whole found: A further reported finding was that TCR beta sequences accurately predicted the HLA-A and HLA-B alleles for most subjects in the first cohort. Linkage disequilibrium might explain the correlated functional status among segregating V segments, but an unknown experimental factor could not be ruled out. CMV serostatus was the only immune exposure information available for the cohort. Specific HLA alleles were associated with roughly 17,000 TCR beta sequences at a false discovery rate of 0.05 in a later analysis. V-gene and J-gene trimming of TCR beta chains was associated with a missense DCLRE1C variant in a later genetic analysis, and the association was replicated in an independent cohort. Only TCR beta chains were sequenced in this cohort, and the absence of alpha or paired-chain data limited detectable features. While some public TCRs were present in many individuals, most TCR sequences turned up only very rarely across donors. The authors suggested that the approach could potentially be extended to other disease states and immunological phenotypes. The study listed approximately 160 TCR beta chains as associated with cytomegalovirus. A later analysis found that most CMV-associated TCR beta chains appeared HLA-restricted, with HLA associations seemingly driven largely by CMV exposure. According to a later analysis, parvovirus B19, influenza, CMV and Epstein-Barr virus appeared linked to several top co-occurrence clusters. The presence/absence analyses assumed that sequencing depth was roughly uniform across donors, and that assumption may not be true. The classifier was reported to diagnose cytomegalovirus status with high specificity and sensitivity in both the original and validation cohorts. Because counts were too low, some 17 rarely observed V segments, including chromosome 9 orphons, were left out of the earlier analysis of some 600 of the donors. According to a later analysis, TCR association rates differed among HLA loci, with DRB1 alleles showing the most associated TCRs and HLA-C alleles showing the fewest. Compared with the roughly 670-donor mean, donors in an Asian-associated ancestry cluster had fewer N-insertions in productive TCRs, according to a later genetic analysis. Some IMGT-functional V segments, including TRBV6-2 and TRBV6-3, could not be distinguished by the 87-base-pair reads and were therefore excluded. A later analysis found that HLA-associated TCR beta chains were more clonally expanded and had lower generation probabilities than equally common non-associated chains. Because HLA typing was unavailable for some donors at each locus, only the typed subset was used in association tests. Assigning TCR associations to individual alleles was difficult when HLA alleles, especially DR and DQ, strongly co-occurred. A cluster of highly shared sequence variants was judged likely to represent a technical artifact of the sequencing pipeline. Broadly in line with IMGT annotations, most TCR beta V segments showed up in productive rearrangements about 90% or about 30% of the time in an earlier analysis of some 590 of the donors. A few of the identified cytomegalovirus-associated TCR beta chains were confirmed in vitro to be specific for cytomegalovirus antigens.

A distance of 15 bases separates the germline ends of V and J, which lose 7 bases and 6 bases respectively. Including cysteine and phenylalanine, the CDR3 has 13 amino acids. Only CDR3 DNA is held: 39 bases, read in frame from base 1. In the germline V gene, CDR1 corresponds to ENHRY and CDR2 to SYGVKD. Library method: the immunoSEQ multiplex PCR assay. The multiplex PCR relied on a mix of 60 forward primers for TCR Vbeta segments and 13 reverse primers for TCR Jbeta segments. The CDR3 region of rearranged TCR beta genes was amplified from genomic DNA by a multiplex PCR assay. The amplified TCR beta libraries were sequenced on the Illumina HiSeq System as 87-base-pair reads. As for the original processing: In a later analysis, some 80 million unique TCR beta chains were counted across the roughly 610 repertoires, and roughly 10 million of these chains were shared by at least two donors. To remove PCR and sequencing errors, raw reads were error-corrected and collapsed into unique sequences using a nearest-neighbor algorithm that merged closely related sequences. To assign V, D and J gene segments, CDR3 sequences were aligned to IMGT reference sequences. Each retained sequence needed at least a six-nucleotide match to both a V gene segment and a J gene segment. A rearrangement was called productive if the CDR3 had no stop codons and remained in frame with V and J, and every other rearrangement was called non-productive. CDR3 was defined according to IMGT convention as the region running from the second conserved V-encoded cysteine to the conserved J-encoded phenylalanine. The earlier analysis of some 580 of the donors excluded any sequence lacking an unambiguous match to a single V gene segment. An earlier analysis of approximately 590 of the donors classified V segments as functional when productive rearrangements were above 56.7% and as segregating when the standard deviation between donors was above 5%. A statistical classification framework was built for diagnosing cytomegalovirus status from the catalog of TCR beta chain sequences. In a later analysis, TCR nucleotide sequences were compared against IMGT/GENE-DB human TR gene sequences so that V and J genes could be assigned. The TCRdist pipeline was used in a later analysis to assign CDR3 sequences and most-parsimonious VDJ recombination scenarios. In a later analysis, every TCR beta chain was defined by the combination of its CDR3 amino acid sequence and its V-gene family, and reads without a unique V-gene family were dropped. A later analysis removed several hundred highly shared, low-generation-probability nucleotide sequences to deal with suspected cross-contamination and a sequencing artifact. For each public chain, a later analysis derived a clonal expansion index from normalized ranks of inferred template counts within each repertoire. Generation probabilities in a later analysis came from a VDJ recombination model fitted to out-of-frame rearrangements, and those results were checked against IGoR. A later analysis scored TCR-TCR, TCR-HLA and TCR-CMV co-occurrence with hypergeometric tests, applying a repertoire-size bias correction to TCR pairs. To estimate false discovery rates, a later analysis permuted the HLA or CMV assignments 20 times. In a later analysis, co-occurring TCRs were grouped using DBSCAN, with TCRdist sequence similarity added in when clustering inside HLA-allele-positive subsets. Repertoires with fewer than 30,000 or more than 120,000 public chains were left out of co-occurrence clustering, as were five repertoires with anomalous nucleotide sharing. Drawn from immuneACCESS, this table holds only the in-frame rearrangements with V and J called that TCRdb kept. Clones are partly lost; checked studies trace under half to an unresolved V gene and leave the rest unexplained. That table gives V, J and clone size, and the DNA gave D and trimming. The sample table records roughly 140,000 clones; approximately 71% of these occur just once. Under 5.5% of the sample is in the top ten clones.

Source material: PBMCs. The clonotype was recovered from a woman between 50 and 59 years old in good health and CMV-seronegative. The chain is encoded by TRBV10-3 joined to TRBJ1-1; possibly the D gene is TRBD1, per 5 matching bases. The CDR3 here reads CAITTGERAEAFF. The nucleotide sequence reads TGTGCCATCACCACGGGGGAACGAGCTGAAGCTTTCTTT.